One and the same sample provided the 2 T cell receptor beta chains below, sequenced in a study of cytomegalovirus exposure and HLA in healthy donors. Vbeta (60) and Jbeta (13) primers were used in the PCR. This table comes from immunoSEQ multiplex PCR, and its TCRdb copy is limited to in-frame clones, with some not included. The sample includes more than 150,000 clones, roughly 80% seen only once; the top ten take 3.8%. Sequenced sample: PBMCs. These receptors came from a man in his fifties in good health and CMV-seronegative.

This rearrangement joins TRBV5-1 to TRBJ1-3, with D maybe TRBD1 (6 bases). V was trimmed by 0 bases and J by 4 bases, leaving 8 bases between them. In germline, CDR1 is SGHRS, CDR2 YFSETQ. This CDR3 comprises 14 residues. This CDR3 is CASSLAGVGNTIYF. The CDR3 DNA sequence: TGCGCCAGCAGCTTGGCAGGGGTCGGAAACACCATATATTTT.

For this clone: One junction end disagrees with the germline gene, perhaps due to a read error. CDR3 coding DNA: TGTGCCAGCAGCCAAGGGAGGGGCTTGTTATTC. Amino acid sequence: CASSQGRGLLF. The V and J genes are TRBV14 and TRBJ2-7, with D possibly TRBD2 on 6 matching bases. The CDR3 is 11 residues long. Germline CDR1 and CDR2: SGHDN and FVKESK.